The present TCR beta chain was sequenced within a study of CD8+ T cells in alopecia areata. On the study more broadly: At a dose of 5 to 10 mg twice daily, oral tofacitinib was given to treated patients.

Germline lookup yields CDR1 MGHRA and CDR2 YSYEKL. The CDR3 covers 16 residues. V shed 5 bases, J shed 8 bases, and the junction held 6 bases outside the gene matches. Sample treatment: oral pan-JAK inhibitor, 5-10 mg twice daily. From PBMCs, CD4+ and CD8+ T cells were sorted. RNA extraction and reverse transcription yielded cDNA as sequencing template. The data were produced by immunoSEQ multiplex PCR, yet TCRdb's version contains in-frame clones alone and is incomplete. The sample carries under 350,000 clones, nearly 60% recorded once. The material sequenced was CD4+ T cells sorted from blood, taken at week 24, from a patient treated with tofacitinib. The source is a human donor with alopecia areata. The rearrangement links TRBV4-1 to TRBJ2-1; 16 nucleotides align to TRBD2. The CDR3 DNA is TGCGCCAGCAGCGGATCGGGACTAGCGGGGGGGCATGAGCAGTTCTTC. It translates to CASSGSGLAGGHEQFF.